The next 24 T cell receptor beta chains were all read from a single sample in a study of blood T cell repertoires in COVID-19. The protocol was immunoSEQ multiplex PCR, while the TCRdb copy is restricted to in-frame clones and leaves out a portion. The sample holds around 400,000 clones; approximately 87% are singletons and the top ten take 8.5% to 12%. The sample was peripheral blood. These receptors were obtained from a woman aged 25 to 39 with COVID-19, enrolled during active disease.

The chain combines TRBV9 with TRBJ2-7, with TRBD1 matching over 7 bases. The CDR3 length is 14 residues. Germline V gene data show CDR1 as SGDLS and CDR2 as YYNGEE. J lost 6 bases, V lost 3 bases, and 9 bases had no gene match. Here the CDR3 reads CASSASTGVGEQYF. The CDR3 coding sequence is TGTGCCAGCAGCGCCAGTACAGGGGTTGGCGAGCAGTACTTC.

This chain connects TRBV19 to TRBJ2-1, with 15 nucleotides matching TRBD2. The CDR3 consists of 16 residues. Germline loops: CDR1 LNHDA, CDR2 SQIVND (reference sequence). With V trimmed by 7 bases and J by 3 bases, 4 bases remained unmatched. DNA for the CDR3: TGTGCCAGTAAGGGACTAGCGGGAGGTCGCTACAATGAGCAGTTCTTC. The encoded protein is CASKGLAGGRYNEQFF. Looking up the rest from reference TRBV19 and TRBJ2-1 gives the full variable domain: DGGITQSPKYLFRKEGQNVTLSCEQNLNHDAMYWYRQDPGQGLRLIYYSQIVNDFQKGDIAEGYSVSREKKESFPLTVTSAQKNPTAFYLCASKGLAGGRYNEQFFGPGTRLTVL.

The CDR3: CASSLAQMGTGGQPQHF. The DNA of the CDR3 is TGTGCCAGCAGCTTAGCCCAAATGGGGACAGGGGGTCAGCCCCAGCATTTT. The V call is TRBV7-2, the J call TRBJ1-5; 11 bases map to TRBD1. CDR3 length: 17 amino acids. Germline assignment: CDR1 SGHTA and CDR2 FQGNSA. After removal of 0 bases from V and 6 bases from J, the junction contained 7 bases not matched to a gene.

This clone appeared a single time. The chain has TRBV4-2 and TRBJ2-5; 11 nucleotides match TRBD1. CDR3 length: 15 residues. CDR1 LGHNA and CDR2 YNFKEQ come from the germline V gene. The J segment lost 5 bases and the V segment lost 0 bases, leaving 2 bases of the junction unmatched. The CDR3 region has the DNA TGTGCCAGCAGCCAAGATGGGGACAGGGGGGAGACCCAGTACTTC. Amino acid sequence: CASSQDGDRGETQYF.

The chain links TRBV4-3 to TRBJ1-4; D uncertain. This CDR3 spans 15 amino acids. CDR1 is LGHNA, CDR2 YSLEER, per germline. V was trimmed by 2 bases and J by 7 bases, leaving 14 bases between them. CDR3: CASSQTTNRGEKLFF. Written as DNA, the CDR3 is TGCGCCAGCAGCCAAACGACAAACCGGGGTGAAAAACTGTTTTTT.

The gene calls are TRBV27 and TRBJ1-4; perhaps TRBD1 as D (6 bases). The germline V and J ends were trimmed by 8 bases and 8 bases, with 15 bases remaining between them. In germline, CDR1 is MNHEY, CDR2 SMNVEV (reference sequence). The CDR3 has 13 residues. The CDR3 sequence is CASASITGEKLFF. CDR3 DNA sequence: TGTGCCAGCGCCTCCATTACAGGGGAAAAACTGTTTTTT. Together with reference TRBV27 and TRBJ1-4, the CDR3 gives the full variable domain: EAQVTQNPRYLITVTGKKLTVTCSQNMNHEYMSWYRQDPGLGLRQIYYSMNVEVTDKGDVPEGYKVSRKEKRNFPLILESPSPNQTSLYFCASASITGEKLFFGSGTQLSVL.

The chain has TRBV6-5 and TRBJ1-1, with D perhaps TRBD1 (6 bases). Deletions cut 8 bases from V and 2 bases from J, with 12 bases between. The CDR3 extends over 13 amino acids. Germline CDR1 and CDR2: MNHEY and SVGAGI. The CDR3 reads CASYRDFNTEAFF. CDR3 in DNA: TGTGCCAGCTACAGGGATTTCAACACTGAAGCTTTCTTT.

The chain uses TRBV30 and TRBJ1-3; D gene unclear. The CDR3 has 14 amino acids. CDR1 GTSNPN and CDR2 SVGIG come from the germline V gene (reference sequence). V was clipped by 1 base and J by 4 bases, with 11 bases between them. In nucleotides, the CDR3 is TGTGCCTGGAGTGCGGGAGTTGACGGAAACACCATATATTTT. Protein product: CAWSAGVDGNTIYF.

This chain joins TRBV7-9 and TRBJ1-6; D possibly corresponds to TRBD1 (6 bases). In germline, CDR1 is SEHNR, CDR2 FQNEAQ (reference sequence). V lost 11 bases, J lost 7 bases, and 21 bases lay in between. The CDR3 totals 15 residues. CDR3 bases: TGTGCCTCCGCAAAAGGGGGGGTGGACAATTCACCCCTCCACTTT. Amino acids: CASAKGGVDNSPLHF.

This clone appeared a few times. The V and J genes are TRBV10-1 and TRBJ2-7, with 10 bases matching TRBD2. CDR3 size: 15 residues. V was pared by 5 bases and J by 3 bases, with 7 bases of the junction left unmatched. CDR1 is WNHNN, CDR2 SYGVQD, per germline (reference sequence). For the CDR3, the DNA is TGCGCCAGCAGTTCACTAGCGGGATCGTACTACGAGCAGTACTTC. Its translation is CASSSLAGSYYEQYF.

Only one count was recorded for this clone. The sample holds other DNA sequences that translate to the same CDR3. The CDR3 reads CASRLILTSGFSEQYF. The CDR3, as DNA: TGTGCCAGCAGACTAATCCTGACTAGCGGTTTTAGCGAGCAGTACTTC. The chain uses TRBV7-8 and TRBJ2-7, with 9 bases fitting TRBD2. The germline V gene encodes CDR1 SGHVS and CDR2 FQNEAQ. Losses at the gene ends were 6 bases for V and 6 bases for J; bases not matched to a gene: 15. This CDR3 comprises 16 residues.

The chain has TRBV6-4 and TRBJ1-6; no clear D gene. From germline, CDR1 is MRHNA and CDR2 SNTAGT. V lost 2 bases and J 0 bases, leaving 5 bases between the germline ends. The CDR3 is 15 residues long. CDR3 nucleotide sequence: TGTGCCAGCAGTGACACGAGCTCCTATAATTCACCCCTCCACTTT. As protein: CASSDTSSYNSPLHF.

V usage is TRBV2 and J usage is TRBJ2-1, with D unresolved. CDR3 length: 14 residues. The V and J ends lost 3 bases and 0 bases respectively, with 6 bases between them. Germline values: CDR1 SNHLY, CDR2 FYNNEI. The DNA of the CDR3 is TGTGCCAGCAGTGAGGTTAGCTCCTACAATGAGCAGTTCTTC. This codes for CASSEVSSYNEQFF.

In this sample, this clone turned up a few times. The chain has TRBV28 and TRBJ1-2, with a tentative D call TRBD1 (5 bases). Trimming took off 6 bases at V and 2 bases at J, with 10 bases between the two ends. This CDR3 has 13 residues. Germline V gives CDR1 MDHEN, CDR2 SYDVKM. The CDR3 here is CASREGVNYGYTF. In nucleotides, the CDR3 is TGTGCCAGCAGAGAAGGGGTAAACTATGGCTACACCTTC.

This chain connects TRBV4-1 to TRBJ1-4; a weak D match, TRBD1 (5 bases). This CDR3 has 16 residues. Trimming removed 0 bases at V and 5 bases at J, with 13 bases between. The germline V gene encodes CDR1 MGHRA and CDR2 YSYEKL. CDR3 amino acids: CASSQDLGQPNEKLFF. As DNA, the CDR3 is TGCGCCAGCAGCCAAGATTTGGGGCAACCAAATGAAAAACTGTTTTTT.

In nucleotides, the CDR3 is TGTGCCAGCAGCCGACTACCCCAATCTTACAATGAGCAGTTCTTC. This codes for CASSRLPQSYNEQFF. The V gene is TRBV5-5, the J gene TRBJ2-1; maybe TRBD2 (5 bases). This CDR3 contains 15 residues. Trimming stripped 4 bases from V and 4 bases from J, with 15 bases between. Germline V CDR1 and CDR2: SGHKS, YYEKEE (reference sequence).

This rearrangement joins TRBV7-9 to TRBJ1-3, with D possibly matching TRBD1 (6 bases). The CDR3 runs 15 residues. The V and J ends lost 5 bases and 0 bases respectively, with 11 bases between them. Germline CDR1 SEHNR, CDR2 FQNEAQ (reference sequence). The CDR3 region has the DNA TGTGCCAGCAGCCCTCGGGGGGCCTCTGGAAACACCATATATTTT. It is translated as CASSPRGASGNTIYF.

This clone appeared a single time. The chain combines TRBV19 with TRBJ1-1, with no clear D. V shed 3 bases and J shed 2 bases, with 10 bases lying between them. The germline CDR1 and CDR2 sequences are LNHDA and SQIVND (reference sequence). This CDR3 is built from 14 residues. In nucleotides, the CDR3 is TGTGCCAGTAGTATGAATGGGCTCAACACTGAAGCTTTCTTT. Its translation: CASSMNGLNTEAFF.

This CDR3 reads CASSGQGMGLEGYTF. CDR3 coding DNA: TGTGCCAGCAGCGGACAGGGGATGGGCCTTGAGGGCTACACCTTC. The chain combines TRBV9 with TRBJ1-2; 8 bases line up with TRBD1. This CDR3 has 15 residues. The germline V gene has CDR1 SGDLS and CDR2 YYNGEE. J gave up 8 bases and V 3 bases, and 12 bases lay outside the gene matches.

This clone was seen a handful of times. The chain uses TRBV6-5 and TRBJ1-6; 9 bases line up with TRBD1. Germline lookup yields CDR1 MNHEY and CDR2 SVGAGI. The junction had 3 bases not matched to a gene; V was cut back by 0 bases and J by 9 bases. CDR3 size: 15 residues. CDR3 amino acids: CASSYSTGGGSPLHF. CDR3 sequence (DNA): TGTGCCAGCAGTTACTCGACAGGGGGGGGTTCACCCCTCCACTTT.

This chain uses TRBV6-5 with TRBJ1-1; 7 bases fit TRBD1. This CDR3 region has 15 residues. The ends lost 4 bases at V and 1 base at J; junction bases unmatched: 6. CDR1 is MNHEY and CDR2 is SVGAGI in the germline V gene. The CDR3 spells CASSLRRQGNTEAFF. The CDR3 DNA is TGTGCCAGCAGTTTACGCCGACAGGGGAACACTGAAGCTTTCTTT.

This sequence joins TRBV19 and TRBJ2-1; 7 positions match TRBD1. The V and J ends lost 3 bases and 6 bases, in that order; junction bases with no gene match: 8. Germline V gene data show CDR1 as LNHDA and CDR2 as SQIVND (reference sequence). The CDR3 has 15 residues. For the CDR3, the DNA is TGTGCCAGTAGTATCCACAGGGGTCTTTCCAATGAGCAGTTCTTC. It is translated as CASSIHRGLSNEQFF.

The chain carries TRBV9 and TRBJ2-3, with TRBD2 matching 16 bases. The CDR3 extends over 17 amino acids. Per the germline V gene, CDR1 is SGDLS and CDR2 is YYNGEE. V dropped 3 bases and J dropped 6; count of bases not matched to a gene: 7. In DNA, the CDR3 is TGTGCCAGCAGCGCAGGGACTAGCGGGAGGGCCGTGGATACGCAGTATTTT. Amino acids: CASSAGTSGRAVDTQYF.

The chain uses TRBV9 and TRBJ2-7; 9 bases are a match to TRBD1. Trimming cost V 4 bases and J 5 bases; bases outside gene matches: 10. The CDR3 is 15 residues long. CDR1 and CDR2 from the germline V gene are SGDLS and YYNGEE. The CDR3 region is CASSFAGTGLNEQYF. CDR3 nucleotide sequence: TGTGCCAGCAGCTTCGCCGGGACAGGGCTCAACGAGCAGTACTTC.